These 4 T cell receptor beta chains were all obtained from the same sample, sequenced in a study of T cell repertoires in cytomegalovirus infection. Their antigens are not known. MiXCR, run by TCRdb on the reads, gives a single entry per CDR3 protein. The sample lists some 310,000 distinct CDR3 sequences, 20% to 30% occurring once. Sequences were derived from cultured PBMCs, sampled from culture after CMV antigen stimulation. The origin of the receptors is a human donor in good health (CMV status not recorded). Some clones in this sample may be carry-over from other donors' samples.

V is TRBV9 and J is TRBJ2-7, with a tentative D call TRBD2 (6 bases). V was pared by 0 bases and J by 0 bases, with 10 bases between. The CDR3 has 15 residues. Per the germline V gene, CDR1 is SGDLS and CDR2 is YYNGEE. The DNA of the CDR3 is TGTGCCAGCAGCGTAGGTAGCGGTAGCTCCTACGAGCAGTACTTC. It translates to CASSVGSGSSYEQYF. The full variable domain, completed using reference TRBV9 and TRBJ2-7, is DSGVTQTPKHLITATGQRVTLRCSPRSGDLSVYWYQQSLDQGLQFLIQYYNGEERAKGNILERFSAQQFPDLHSELNLSSLELGDSALYFCASSVGSGSSYEQYFGPGTRLTVT.

A few counts support this clonotype. The chain joins TRBV19 to TRBJ2-1; D ambiguous. V shed 4 bases and J shed 5 bases, with 12 bases lying between them. In germline, CDR1 is LNHDA, CDR2 SQIVND (reference sequence). There are 14 residues in the CDR3. As DNA, the CDR3 is TGTGCCAGTAGTACCGACCGTGTGAACAATGAGCAGTTCTTC. Translation gives CASSTDRVNNEQFF.

This clonotype was recorded a few times. This chain connects TRBV11-3 to TRBJ2-1; the D gene is possibly TRBD2 (6 bases). The CDR3 has 17 residues. Germline assignment: CDR1 SGHNT and CDR2 YENEEA. The ends were cut back, 1 base at V and 0 bases at J, with 13 bases in the middle. The CDR3 DNA reads TGTGCCAGCAGCTTAGGGGTAGCGGCCAGCTCCTACAATGAGCAGTTCTTC. This translates into CASSLGVAASSYNEQFF.

This clonotype was picked up a small number of times. The chain uses TRBV6-4 and TRBJ2-1; TRBD2 matches 7 bases. V dropped 6 bases and J dropped 9; count of bases not matched to a gene: 29. The CDR3 is 20 residues long. Germline loops: CDR1 MRHNA, CDR2 SNTAGT. The CDR3 coding sequence is TGTGCCAGCAGAGACACCCATTCCCCCAAAAGAGCGGGACGGTTGGGTGAGCAGTTCTTC. Amino acid sequence: CASRDTHSPKRAGRLGEQFF.